The 29 T cell receptor beta chains below were found in one sample sequenced in a study of T cells in Graves' hyperthyroidism and ophthalmopathy. Template material for amplifying TCR beta CDR3 regions consisted of RNA transcripts. The HTBI set primed first-round TCR CDR3 RT-PCR. MiXCR was run by TCRdb on the multiplex PCR reads, yielding one entry per CDR3 protein. The data show 500,000 to 750,000 distinct CDR3 sequences, roughly 50% seen once. The sample taken for sequencing was peripheral blood or thyroid tissue (not recorded which). The receptor set was obtained from a woman under 30 with Graves' hyperthyroidism.

The CDR3 nucleotides read TGTGCCAGCAGCTTGTTACAAGAGACCCAGCATTTT. This codes for CASSLLQETQHF. The chain employs TRBV5-6 and TRBJ1-5; D remains unclear. Germline-derived CDR1 and CDR2 are SGHDT and YYEEEE. The V and J ends lost 1 base and 11 bases respectively, with 10 bases between them. There are 12 residues in the CDR3.

This clonotype appeared once. V and J are TRBV7-9 and TRBJ2-5; 7 bases agree with TRBD1. Germline-derived CDR1 and CDR2 are SEHNR and FQNEAQ (reference sequence). The CDR3 totals 14 residues. V shed 1 base and J 5 bases; nucleotides not matched to a gene: 4. CDR3 amino acids: CASSLGGGWETQYF. The DNA of the CDR3 is TGTGCCAGCAGCTTAGGAGGGGGCTGGGAGACCCAGTACTTC.

The CDR3 region is CASSEYGNTGEKLFF. As DNA, the CDR3 is TGCGCCAGCAGTGAGTACGGGAACACCGGGGAAAAACTGTTTTTT. This chain joins TRBV10-2 and TRBJ1-4; D ambiguous. Trimming left V 1 base short and J 8 bases short, with 14 bases between. The CDR3 is 15 residues long. The germline gives CDR1 WSHSY, CDR2 SAAADI.

This clonotype was seen ten or more times. The V and J genes are TRBV7-3 and TRBJ1-1; D perhaps matches TRBD1 (6 bases). Deletions cut 5 bases from V and 7 bases from J, with 14 bases between. Germline V gene sequence: CDR1 SGHTA, CDR2 FQGTGA. The CDR3 spans 13 residues. CDR3 in amino acids: CASSLDGGLEAFF. As DNA, the CDR3 is TGTGCCAGCAGCCTAGACGGGGGGCTTGAAGCTTTCTTT.

The chain joins TRBV20-1 to TRBJ2-6; 10 bases fit TRBD1. V shed 6 bases, J shed 2 bases, and the junction held 7 bases outside the gene matches. This CDR3 contains 16 residues. Germline V gives CDR1 DFQATT, CDR2 SNEGSKA (reference sequence). As DNA, the CDR3 is TGCAGTGCGCCAAGACAGGGGGCTACTGGGGCCAACGTCCTGACTTTC. The encoded protein is CSAPRQGATGANVLTF.

This clonotype appeared a single time. This may be a read error, as it is one base from a much larger clone. The chain has TRBV15 and TRBJ1-2, with no clear D. CDR1 is LNHNV, CDR2 YYDKDF, per germline (reference sequence). V was clipped by 0 bases and J by 3 bases, with 8 bases between them. The CDR3 is made up of 14 amino acids. CDR3 DNA sequence: TGTGCCACCAGCAGAGAAGTAGGGTACTATGGCTACACCTTC. It encodes CATSREVGYYGYTF.

The CDR3 sequence: CSARPPRGGTGELFF. The DNA of the CDR3 is TGCAGTGCTAGACCGCCACGTGGGGGGACCGGGGAGCTGTTTTTT. The chain is built from TRBV20-1 and TRBJ2-2; tentatively, D is TRBD2 (6 bases). Germline loops: CDR1 DFQATT, CDR2 SNEGSKA (reference sequence). The CDR3 sequence is 15 residues long. V was cut by 2 bases and J by 5 bases, with 15 bases left in between.

This clonotype was seen many times. The chain joins TRBV7-9 to TRBJ2-3; D is possibly TRBD1 (6 bases). The germline gives CDR1 SEHNR, CDR2 FQNEAQ (reference sequence). There are 15 residues in the CDR3. V lost 5 bases to trimming and J lost 5 bases, with 17 bases between them. The CDR3: CASSPTGTPLDTQYF. Here the CDR3 DNA reads TGTGCCAGCAGCCCAACCGGGACACCCTTAGATACGCAGTATTTT.

Of note for this clonotype: The junction departs from the called germline gene at one end, perhaps through a read error. This sequence joins TRBV7-9 and TRBJ1-2; D remains ambiguous. The CDR3 sequence is 10 residues long. Per the germline V gene, CDR1 is SEHNR and CDR2 is FQNEAQ (reference sequence). As DNA, the CDR3 is TGTGCCAGCAGCCCCGGACGGCGTTCATTC. Protein product: CASSPGRRSF.

In regard to this clonotype: A much bigger clone sits one base away, suggesting this may be a read error. The genes are TRBV5-1 and TRBJ1-5, with D uncertain. The V gene's germline CDR1 is SGHRS and CDR2 YFSETQ. There are 13 residues in the CDR3. Written as DNA, the CDR3 is TGCGCCAGCAGAGGAGAGGCCAATCAGCCCCCGCATTTT. Encoded protein: CASRGEANQPPHF.

The chain employs TRBV29-1 and TRBJ1-4; the D is unclear. The V gene's germline CDR1 is SQVTM and CDR2 ANQGSEA. V lost 2 bases and J lost 10, with 8 bases in between. The CDR3 spans 11 residues. The CDR3 reads CSVERAGKLFF. The CDR3 nucleotides read TGCAGCGTTGAAAGGGCGGGAAAACTGTTTTTT.

This clonotype occurred a few times. The CDR3 loop is CASSIQGPDTQYF. CDR3 bases: TGTGCCAGTAGTATTCAGGGCCCAGATACGCAGTATTTT. The chain recombines TRBV19 with TRBJ2-3, with D tentatively TRBD1 (5 bases). CDR3 length: 13 residues. The germline V and J ends were trimmed by 3 bases and 4 bases, with 8 bases remaining between them. CDR1 is LNHDA and CDR2 is SQIVND in the germline V gene (reference sequence).

The genes are TRBV7-2 and TRBJ2-7, with 13 bases aligning to TRBD2. This CDR3 has 16 residues. J gave up 0 bases and V 4 bases, and 3 bases lay outside the gene matches. CDR1 is SGHTA, CDR2 FQGNSA, per germline. The CDR3 DNA reads as TGTGCCAGCAGCTCGGGGACTAGCGGGAACTCCTACGAGCAGTACTTC. Its protein is CASSSGTSGNSYEQYF.

This clonotype was detected only a few times. The J gene is TRBJ2-7, the V gene TRBV7-8, with D possibly being TRBD2 (6 bases). The J call may be in error: the DNA end matches TRBJ2-1 better. Germline CDR1 is SGHVS and CDR2 is FQNEAQ. The CDR3 spans 14 residues. CDR3 region: CASSSTSRVDEQFF. CDR3 bases: TGTGCCAGCAGCTCGACTAGTCGTGTGGATGAGCAGTTCTTC.

This sequence joins TRBV29-1 and TRBJ1-1; TRBD1 matches at 7 bases. Germline loops: CDR1 SQVTM, CDR2 ANQGSEA. This CDR3 has 13 amino acids. With V trimmed by 0 bases and J by 5 bases, 3 bases remained unmatched. CDR3 loop: CSVEDSGGTEAFF. Written as DNA, the CDR3 is TGCAGCGTTGAAGATTCAGGGGGAACTGAAGCTTTCTTT.

Many counts were recorded for this clonotype. This chain connects TRBV7-8 to TRBJ1-1; 9 nucleotides align to TRBD1. The germline V gene has CDR1 SGHVS and CDR2 FQNEAQ. Losses at the gene ends were 2 bases for V and 2 bases for J; bases not matched to a gene: 9. This CDR3 contains 17 residues. The CDR3 DNA reads TGTGCCAGCAGCTTAATCACACAGGGGGCAACAAACACTGAAGCTTTCTTT. Translated, it gives CASSLITQGATNTEAFF.

The chain is built from TRBV7-2 and TRBJ2-7; no reliable D call. The CDR3 is 13 amino acids. Germline CDR1 SGHTA, CDR2 FQGNSA. Trimming removed 6 bases at V and 3 bases at J, with 12 bases between. CDR3 bases: TGTGCCAGCAGTGACGGATGGGGCTACGAGCAGTACTTC. It is translated as CASSDGWGYEQYF.

On this clonotype itself: A much larger clonotype is one base distant, so this may be a read error. The chain recombines TRBV6-9 with TRBJ2-7; unclear D gene. CDR3 length: 15 amino acids. The V and J ends lost 2 bases and 0 bases respectively, with 11 bases between them. Germline CDR1 and CDR2: MNHGY and SVAAGI. CDR3 loop: CASSYNPNLSYEQYF. As DNA, the CDR3 is TGTGCCAGCAGTTATAACCCTAACCTCTCCTACGAGCAGTACTTC.

V usage is TRBV12-3 or TRBV12-4 and J usage is TRBJ2-7; 14 bases are a match to TRBD2. The CDR3 has 17 residues. Trimming removed 5 bases from V and 4 bases from J; junction bases left unmatched: 10. The CDR3 is CASSLFPGTSGSYEQYF. The CDR3 nucleotides read TGTGCCAGCAGTCTATTCCCAGGGACTAGCGGGAGTTACGAGCAGTACTTC.

This clonotype has more than one count but fewer than ten. The rearrangement uses TRBV20-1 and TRBJ1-5, with TRBD1 as a possible D gene (5 bases). With 3 bases removed from V and 12 bases from J, the gap between germline ends came to 18 bases. CDR1 is DFQATT, CDR2 SNEGSKA, per germline (reference sequence). This CDR3 has 13 amino acids. DNA for the CDR3: TGCAGTGCTAGGGTACTAGCGGGGCGGGTCCAGCATTTT. Translating gives CSARVLAGRVQHF.

This clonotype occurred many times. This chain links TRBV6-1 with TRBJ2-5; perhaps D is TRBD1 or TRBD2 (5 bases each). This CDR3 is built from 14 residues. V lost 6 bases to trimming and J lost 3 bases, with 14 bases between them. CDR1 is MNHNS and CDR2 is SASEGT in the germline V gene. CDR3 amino acids: CASRLGGGKETQYF. The CDR3 coding sequence is TGTGCCAGCAGGCTCGGTGGGGGTAAAGAGACCCAGTACTTC.

This clonotype occurred once. The chain links TRBV7-6 to TRBJ1-5; D is possibly TRBD1 (6 bases). Trimming shortened V by 5 bases and J by 7 bases, and 15 bases separated the two germline ends. Germline CDR1 and CDR2: SGHVS and FNYEAQ. CDR3 size: 14 residues. CDR3 bases: TGTGCCAGCAGCAGGGGGAATGTTAACCAGCCCCAGCATTTT. Protein product: CASSRGNVNQPQHF.

This sequence joins TRBV20-1 and TRBJ2-5; D is perhaps TRBD1 or TRBD2 (5 bases each). The CDR3 extends over 13 amino acids. The V gene lost 1 base and the J gene lost 5 bases, with 11 bases spanning the gap. CDR1 DFQATT and CDR2 SNEGSKA come from the germline V gene (reference sequence). The CDR3 nucleotides read TGCAGTGCTAGAGGACTTCGGGACGAGACCCAGTACTTC. This gives the protein CSARGLRDETQYF.

This sequence joins TRBV11-3 and TRBJ2-7; 9 nucleotides match TRBD2. The CDR3 length is 12 residues. Germline V gene data show CDR1 as SGHNT and CDR2 as YENEEA. V shed 5 bases, J shed 7 bases, and the junction held 3 bases outside the gene matches. The CDR3 loop reads CASSGLANEQYF. The CDR3 coding sequence is TGTGCCAGCAGCGGACTAGCGAATGAGCAGTACTTC.

This clonotype has ten or more counts. J is TRBJ2-5 and V is TRBV7-2; 13 bases fit TRBD2. The CDR3 has 16 amino acids. V shed 5 bases and J 5 bases; nucleotides not matched to a gene: 8. Germline CDR1 and CDR2: SGHTA and FQGNSA. CDR3 coding DNA: TGTGCCAGCAGCCCTCCCGGACTAGCGGGAGCGGAGACCCAGTACTTC. It encodes CASSPPGLAGAETQYF.

The rearrangement joins TRBV7-2 to TRBJ1-4, with TRBD1 as a possible D gene (5 bases). CDR3 length: 14 residues. The V end lost 1 base, the J end lost 7 bases, and 10 bases lay between the germline ends. Germline CDR1 and CDR2: SGHTA and FQGNSA. CDR3 amino acids: CASSLGPGSEKLFF. The CDR3 DNA reads TGTGCCAGCAGCTTAGGTCCAGGGAGTGAAAAACTGTTTTTT.

On this clonotype itself: At one boundary the junction diverges from the germline segment, which might be a read error. The chain couples TRBV12-3 or TRBV12-4 to TRBJ1-3; D gene uncertain. The CDR3 length is 16 residues. CDR3 bases: TGTGCCAGCAGCTGGAAAAGGATTTTCTCTGGAAGCACCATATATTTT. Encoded protein: CASSWKRIFSGSTIYF.

The count of this clonotype is one. This rearrangement joins TRBV19 to TRBJ2-2; the match to TRBD2 covers 13 bases. J lost 6 bases, V lost 9 bases, and 4 bases had no gene match. The V gene's germline CDR1 is LNHDA and CDR2 SQIVND (reference sequence). The CDR3 runs 14 residues. The CDR3 DNA is TGTGCCAGCGGACTAGCGGGAGACCCCGGGGAGCTGTTTTTT. Translated, it gives CASGLAGDPGELFF.

This clonotype was seen ten or more times. The chain is built from TRBV6-1 and TRBJ2-7, with D possibly matching TRBD2 (5 bases). V was shortened by 5 bases and J by 0 bases, with 11 bases between the two germline ends. Germline assignment: CDR1 MNHNS and CDR2 SASEGT. This CDR3 has 14 amino acids. CDR3 sequence (DNA): TGTGCCAGCAGTCGGGAACTGAGCTCCTACGAGCAGTACTTC. It specifies CASSRELSSYEQYF.